This T cell receptor (beta chain) originates from a study of regulatory T cells in long-lasting Graves disease. The time point denotes: newly diagnosed GD, antithyroid drugs for less than 3 months. PBMCs were the source of the RNA used for TCR sequencing. This clonotype occurred many times. CDR3 length: 15 residues. Trimming removed 3 bases at V and 4 bases at J, with 15 bases between. Germline CDR1 reads SNHLY; CDR2 reads FYNNEI. The authors built TCR beta libraries using iRepertoire HTBI primers and Arm-PCR of CDR3 regions. Each CDR3 protein is one row after TCRdb ran MiXCR on the multiplex PCR reads. The sample yields roughly 500,000 distinct CDR3 sequences, 14% seen once. These same records also appear under a second study, on T cells in Graves' hyperthyroidism and ophthalmopathy.

This TCR was sampled from a woman in her 50s with Graves disease. The starting material was peripheral blood mononuclear cells (PBMCs), obtained at new diagnosis, from a patient treated with antithyroid drugs. V and J are TRBV2 and TRBJ2-5; perhaps D is TRBD1 or TRBD2 (7 bases each). The CDR3 DNA sequence: TGTGCCAGCAGTGATCAGGGGGGGAACGGAGAGACCCAGTACTTC. As protein: CASSDQGGNGETQYF. Based on the CDR3 plus reference TRBV2 and TRBJ2-5, the full variable domain is EPEVTQTPSHQVTQMGQEVILRCVPISNHLYFYWYRQILGQKVEFLVSFYNNEISEKSEIFDDQFSVERPDGSNFTLKIRSTKLEDSAMYFCASSDQGGNGETQYFGPGTRLLVL.